This TCR beta chain was observed in a study of cytomegalovirus exposure and HLA in healthy donors. Overall study: An analysis done earlier identified about 100 million unique TCR beta sequences from approximately 200 million T cells. Study-wide findings and caveats: Accurate predictions that matched the HLA-A and HLA-B alleles of most subjects were reportedly made from TCR beta sequences. In an earlier analysis, productive rearrangement rates for most beta V segments clustered near 87% or 30%.

The study ran its PCR with 60 Vbeta and 13 Jbeta primers. Original processing notes: An analysis performed later counted around 86 million unique TCR beta chains (roughly 11 million of them shared). The assay was immunoSEQ multiplex PCR, and TCRdb's table has in-frame clones only and misses some. V and J calls and clone size are those listed in that table; D and trimming were worked out from the DNA. The data hold 95,000 to 130,000 clones, with 80% to 85% observed a single time. This clone was found a few times. Its cognate antigen is unknown. The germline V gene encodes CDR1 SGHTA and CDR2 FQGNSA. The CDR3 has 15 residues. V was shortened by 1 base and J by 7 bases, with 14 bases between the two germline ends.

The V and J genes are TRBV7-2 and TRBJ2-1, with D tentatively TRBD2 (6 bases). The specimen was PBMCs. The origin of this receptor is a woman aged 25 to 39 in good health and CMV-seronegative. In nucleotides, the CDR3 is TGTGCCAGCAGCTTAGGTACGGGAGTGATTAATGAGCAGTTCTTC. This translates into CASSLGTGVINEQFF.